This entry lists 14 T cell receptor beta chains sequenced from one sample in a study of neurological immune-mediated disorders. MiXCR was run by TCRdb on the 5' RACE reads, yielding one entry per CDR3 protein. In the table there are under 75,000 distinct CDR3 sequences, over 5% of which are singletons. The sequenced sample consisted of PBMCs. Source of these receptors: a human donor with multiple sclerosis. The donor label of this sample is uncertain.

This clonotype was picked up many times. The chain is built from TRBV20-1 and TRBJ1-1; D remains unclear. Germline V gene data show CDR1 as DFQATT and CDR2 as SNEGSKA (reference sequence). The CDR3 is 15 amino acids. Between the trimmed V and J ends, which lost 0 bases and 0 bases, there was a span of 11 bases. The CDR3 DNA is TGCAGTGCTAGAGATCCCTCCCATGTGAACACTGAAGCTTTCTTT. Its translation: CSARDPSHVNTEAFF.

The table lists this clonotype with many counts. The CDR3, as DNA: TGCAGTGCTAGAGATAGGACGGGGACCACTGAAGCTTTCTTT. This codes for CSARDRTGTTEAFF. The chain carries TRBV20-1 and TRBJ1-1, with D possibly being TRBD1 (5 bases). V was shortened by 0 bases and J by 4 bases, with 12 bases between the two germline ends. CDR1 and CDR2 from the germline V gene are DFQATT and SNEGSKA (reference sequence). The CDR3 totals 14 residues.

This sequence joins TRBV19 and TRBJ2-3; 8 nucleotides agree with TRBD2. Germline lookup yields CDR1 LNHDA and CDR2 SQIVND (reference sequence). The CDR3 spans 15 residues. With 4 bases clipped from V and 5 bases from J, the junction kept 8 bases outside the gene matches. CDR3 DNA sequence: TGTGCCAGTAGTAATTCGTGGCTAGCGGGAGATACGCAGTATTTT. Amino acid sequence: CASSNSWLAGDTQYF.

J is TRBJ2-5 and V is TRBV5-1; D gene uncertain. CDR1 is SGHRS and CDR2 is YFSETQ in the germline V gene. Between the trimmed V and J ends, which lost 6 bases and 2 bases, there was a span of 11 bases. The CDR3 runs 13 residues. CDR3 loop: CASTGTDQETQYF. The CDR3 DNA sequence: TGCGCCAGCACGGGCACAGATCAAGAGACCCAGTACTTC.

There are many counts of this clonotype. An end of the junction does not agree with germline; a read error may underlie this. The rearrangement links TRBV10-3 to TRBJ2-7; D could derive from TRBD1 or TRBD2 (5 bases each). Germline CDR1 reads ENHRY; CDR2 reads SYGVKD. The CDR3 has 16 amino acids. The CDR3 spells CAIALSRDGPNYEQYF. DNA for the CDR3: TGTGCCATCGCCTTGTCCCGGGACGGCCCTAACTACGAACAGTACTTC.

This clonotype occurred many times. The CDR3 nucleotides are TGTGCCAGTACCCTACTGGGGACCTACGAGCAGTACTTC. It encodes CASTLLGTYEQYF. The V call is TRBV7-8, the J call TRBJ2-7; D not certain. The germline gives CDR1 SGHVS, CDR2 FQNEAQ. This CDR3 region has 13 residues. V lost 9 bases and J 2 bases, leaving 14 bases between the germline ends.

There are many counts of this clonotype. V usage is TRBV6-5 and J usage is TRBJ1-1; tentatively, D is TRBD1 (5 bases). Germline loops: CDR1 MNHEY, CDR2 SVGAGI. The CDR3 totals 14 residues. V gave up 0 bases and J gave up 11 bases, with 16 bases separating them. In DNA, the CDR3 is TGTGCCAGCAGTTACTCGAGAACGAGGGGACGCGCTTTCTTT. Amino acids: CASSYSRTRGRAFF.

Ten or more counts support this clonotype. The chain carries TRBV5-6 and TRBJ1-3, with 8 nucleotides matching TRBD1. This CDR3 spans 15 amino acids. Germline V lookup: CDR1 SGHDT, CDR2 YYEEEE. V lost 2 bases and J lost 2; bases outside the gene matches: 3. The CDR3 loop is CASSFGQGAGNTIYF. CDR3 DNA sequence: TGTGCCAGCAGCTTCGGACAGGGCGCTGGAAACACCATATATTTT.

This clonotype has just a few counts. The chain has TRBV5-1 and TRBJ2-2; TRBD1 matches 9 bases. V gave up 5 bases and J gave up 6 bases; unmatched junction bases: 14. Per germline, CDR1 SGHRS and CDR2 YFSETQ. The CDR3 runs 17 residues. The CDR3 protein is CASRDTGQGWIAGELFF. The CDR3 region has the DNA TGCGCCAGCAGGGATACGGGACAGGGATGGATCGCCGGGGAGCTGTTTTTT.

This clonotype was found many times. This chain uses TRBV5-1 with TRBJ1-1; D is possibly TRBD1 (5 bases). The germline CDR1 and CDR2 sequences are SGHRS and YFSETQ. Trimming took off 2 bases at V and 2 bases at J, with 13 bases between the two ends. CDR3 length equals 15 residues. The CDR3 is CASSLLGTDNTEAFF. The DNA of the CDR3 is TGCGCCAGCAGCTTATTAGGGACGGATAACACTGAAGCTTTCTTT. Supplemented by reference TRBV5-1 and TRBJ1-1, the full variable domain reads KAGVTQTPRYLIKTRGQQVTLSCSPISGHRSVSWYQQTPGQGLQFLFEYFSETQRNKGNFPGRFSGRQFSNSRSEMNVSTLELGDSALYLCASSLLGTDNTEAFFGQGTRLTVV.

This clonotype occurred many times. The rearrangement uses TRBV29-1 and TRBJ1-2; a weak D match, TRBD1 (5 bases). V was trimmed by 4 bases and J by 2 bases, leaving 20 bases between them. The germline V gene encodes CDR1 SQVTM and CDR2 ANQGSEA. The CDR3 covers 16 residues. This CDR3 reads CSVGPDSLMWNYGYTF. In DNA form, the CDR3 reads TGCAGCGTTGGACCTGACAGCCTAATGTGGAACTATGGCTACACCTTC. Full variable domain (missing parts from reference TRBV29-1 and TRBJ1-2): SAVISQKPSRDICQRGTSLTIQCQVDSQVTMMFWYRQQPGQSLTLIATANQGSEATYESGFVIDKFPISRPNLTFSTLTVSNMSPEDSSIYLCSVGPDSLMWNYGYTFGSGTRLTVV.

Only one count was recorded for this clonotype. This sequence may be a read error, since a much larger clone differs from it by one base. This chain uses TRBV29-1 with TRBJ1-2; D is perhaps TRBD1 (5 bases). There are 12 residues in the CDR3. Germline V gene lookup returns CDR1 SQVTM and CDR2 ANQGSEA. CDR3 region: CSIESSGGGYTF. The CDR3, as DNA: TGCAGCATTGAGTCGAGCGGGGGTGGCTACACCTTC.

This clonotype was seen at least ten times. This chain's CDR3 is CSASTGGGVNSPLHF. DNA for the CDR3: TGCAGTGCTAGCACAGGGGGGGGTGTTAATTCACCCCTCCACTTT. This chain links TRBV20-1 with TRBJ1-6, with 8 bases identical to TRBD1. The ends lost 3 bases at V and 6 bases at J; junction bases unmatched: 7. The CDR3 totals 15 residues. The V gene's germline CDR1 is DFQATT and CDR2 SNEGSKA (reference sequence).

This clonotype appeared many times. This chain uses TRBV7-9 with TRBJ2-6; D tentatively reads TRBD1 or TRBD2 (6 bases each). CDR1 SEHNR and CDR2 FQNEAQ come from the germline V gene (reference sequence). This CDR3 has 15 amino acids. V lost 5 bases and J 0 bases, leaving 8 bases between the germline ends. CDR3 region: CASSRGRSGANVLTF. The CDR3 DNA reads as TGTGCCAGCAGCCGGGGGCGCTCTGGGGCCAACGTCCTGACTTTC.